The entry below describes one TCR beta chain. The data were taken from a study of blood T cell repertoires in COVID-19. Germline V gene lookup returns CDR1 MNHEY and CDR2 SMNVEV (reference sequence). Trimming shortened V by 2 bases and J by 1 base, and 11 bases separated the two germline ends. This CDR3 comprises 15 residues. The method was immunoSEQ multiplex PCR; TCRdb's version includes in-frame clones alone and lacks a portion of them. Of about 220,000 clones listed, approximately 83% are singletons. Sequencing was carried out using peripheral blood. The receptor comes from a woman aged 60-70 years with acute or convalescent COVID-19. This chain connects TRBV27 to TRBJ1-1; D is perhaps TRBD1 (6 bases). The CDR3 sequence is CASSLGGGKNTEAFF. CDR3 bases: TGTGCCAGCAGTTTAGGGGGGGGCAAGAACACTGAAGCTTTCTTT.